This T cell receptor (beta chain) was captured by sequencing in a study of T cell responses to AZD1222 COVID-19 vaccine. A note on this clone: Its target is not known.

Study observations and caveats: Rises in breadth and depth of Spike-specific TCRs came after two AZD1222 doses. Epitopes outside B.1.351 and B.1.1.7 mutated regions reportedly drew nearly half of spike TCRs.

Germline CDR1 LNHNV, CDR2 YYDKDF (reference sequence). With 6 bases clipped from V and 2 bases from J, the junction kept 7 bases outside the gene matches. The CDR3 totals 15 residues. TCRdb keeps only in-frame clones here, not all; method: immunoSEQ multiplex PCR. The sample lists 110,000 to 150,000 clones, over 90% occurring once. The material sequenced was peripheral blood, taken on day 0 of AZD1222 vaccination. The clonotype was recovered from an adult in good health. This rearrangement joins TRBV15 to TRBJ2-3; 8 bases fit TRBD1. The CDR3 coding sequence is TGTGCCACCAGTACCAGACAGGGGCACACAGATACGCAGTATTTT. It specifies CATSTRQGHTDTQYF.